The 3 T cell receptor beta chains reported below all come from one sample, sequenced in a study of shared clonotypes between healthy human individuals. Some clones are missing from TCRdb's copy, which holds only in-frame ones; the method was immunoSEQ multiplex PCR. The profile shows under 2,500,000 clones, 90% to 97% of them singletons. Material for sequencing was naive CD4+ T cells sorted from blood. The sample's subset: CD45RA+ positively selected. These receptors all stem from a man aged 18 to 29 in good health.

The chain employs TRBV28 and TRBJ2-6, with 8 bases that match TRBD2. Germline CDR1 and CDR2: MDHEN and SYDVKM. The CDR3 has 17 residues. V shed 10 bases and J 0 bases; nucleotides not matched to a gene: 11. The CDR3, as DNA: TGTGCCACAGCGGGAACGGGGGGGTTCTCTGGGGCCAACGTCCTGACTTTC. Protein sequence: CATAGTGGFSGANVLTF.

This chain connects TRBV9 to TRBJ1-4, with D hard to call. The CDR3 is 14 amino acids. Trimming took off 0 bases at V and 5 bases at J, with 8 bases between the two ends. Germline CDR1 reads SGDLS; CDR2 reads YYNGEE. CDR3 loop: CASSVERGNEKLFF. In nucleotides, the CDR3 is TGTGCCAGCAGCGTAGAACGTGGAAATGAAAAACTGTTTTTT.

The rearrangement links TRBV27 to TRBJ2-4; 8 bases line up with TRBD2. The CDR3 is 14 amino acids. Germline loops: CDR1 MNHEY, CDR2 SMNVEV (reference sequence). Unmatched junction bases numbered 7, after V lost 6 bases and J lost 6 bases. The CDR3 spells CASRAPGLGNIQYF. DNA for the CDR3: TGTGCCAGCAGAGCCCCGGGACTAGGAAACATTCAGTACTTC.